This paragraph covers one T cell receptor (beta chain) sequence. This specimen belongs to a study of technical replicates of blood from a few donors. Germline V gene sequence: CDR1 SGHRS, CDR2 YFSETQ. V was pared by 2 bases and J by 5 bases, with 9 bases of the junction left unmatched. The CDR3 has 15 amino acids. Assay: immunoSEQ multiplex PCR; the TCRdb copy retains only in-frame clones and omits some. Here the sample spans 60,000 to 65,000 clones, approximately 83% being singletons. The genes are TRBV5-1 and TRBJ1-1; 7 nucleotides match TRBD1. The sequence derives from a human donor in good health. Some clones in this sample may be carry-over from other donors' samples. What was sequenced was PBMCs. The CDR3 spells CASSLGALQGTEAFF. DNA of the CDR3: TGCGCCAGCAGCTTAGGGGCTTTACAGGGGACTGAAGCTTTCTTT.